Listed below are T cell receptor beta chains from one sample, sequenced in a study of CD8 T cells in ankylosing spondylitis. TCRdb redid the calling of the 5' RACE reads with MiXCR, one entry per CDR3 protein. Of roughly 700,000 distinct CDR3 sequences listed, around 17% are singletons. The sequencing input was blood, either unsorted or a sorted T cell fraction (not recorded which). The receptors were gathered from a male donor with ankylosing spondylitis. The CDR3 runs from the conserved cysteine through the conserved F or W. Fields, in order: D gene, V gene, clone size, J gene, CDR3 DNA, CDR3 protein. D genes are given only for firm matches. A clone size is listed for some rows: how often the clone was seen (once, few, many), or a class if it is expanded.

>-|TRBV11-2|-|TRBJ2-3
TGTGCCAGCAGCTTAGATCGGAGTCCTCGTGAGGCAGATACGCAGTATTTT
CASSLDRSPREADTQYF
>-|TRBV27|few|TRBJ2-5
TGTGCCAGCAGTTCCCCCCAGGGGGGGCGGGAGACCCAGTACTTC
CASSSPQGGRETQYF
>TRBD1|TRBV7-2|-|TRBJ2-5
TGTGCCAGCAGCTCCCGACGGACAGGGTCCTCGGAGACCCAGTACTTC
CASSSRRTGSSETQYF
>TRBD2|TRBV28|-|TRBJ2-5
TGTGCCAGCAGCCTAGCGGGAGAGGGGGCCCAGTACTTC
CASSLAGEGAQYF
>-|TRBV7-6|few|TRBJ1-4
TGTGCCAGCAGCCCCGGTGTGGGGGCTGAAAAACTGTTTTTT
CASSPGVGAEKLFF
>-|TRBV10-2|many|TRBJ1-1
TGCGCCAGCAGTGACGACGGGAACACTGAAGCTTTCTTT
CASSDDGNTEAFF
>TRBD2|TRBV3-1|few|TRBJ2-1
TGTGCCAGCAGTGGACTAGTCGTCGGTGAGCAGTTCTTC
CASSGLVVGEQFF
>TRBD2|TRBV12-3/TRBV12-4|-|TRBJ2-7
TGTGCCAGCCGCCAGGGAGGGAGCTCCTACGAGCAGTACTTC
CASRQGGSSYEQYF
>-|TRBV28|-|TRBJ2-1
TGTGCCAGCAGTTTGAGTAGTAGGGGAGGTGAGCAGTTCTTC
CASSLSSRGGEQFF
>TRBD1|TRBV4-1|-|TRBJ2-3
TGCGCCAGCAGCCAAGCCGGGACAGGGGGTGCAGATACGCAGTATTTT
CASSQAGTGGADTQYF
>-|TRBV20-1|-|TRBJ2-1
TGCAGCATAGGGGGGCTAGCGGCCATCAATGAGCAGTTCTTC
CSIGGLAAINEQFF
>-|TRBV7-9|-|TRBJ2-1
TGTGCCAGCAGCTCAGACTGGAGCTCCTACAATGAGCAGTTCTTC
CASSSDWSSYNEQFF
>TRBD1|TRBV12-3/TRBV12-4|few|TRBJ1-6
TGTGCCAGCAGTCCCCGGCAGGGGGGTTCACCCCTCCACTTT
CASSPRQGGSPLHF
>-|TRBV27|-|TRBJ2-7
TGTGCCAGCAGTTTATCCGTGGACTACGAGCAGTACTTC
CASSLSVDYEQYF
>TRBD1|TRBV10-3|few|TRBJ2-2
TGTGCCATCAGGAGGACAGGGAACACCGGGGAGCTGTTTTTT
CAIRRTGNTGELFF
>-|TRBV12-3/TRBV12-4|-|TRBJ1-1
TGTGCCAGCAGTTACGGGTTGGTAAACACTGAAGCTTTCTTT
CASSYGLVNTEAFF
>-|TRBV6-2/TRBV6-3|many|TRBJ2-6
TGTGCCAGCAGTTACAGCTCTGGGGCCAACGTCCTGACTTTC
CASSYSSGANVLTF
>-|TRBV6-2/TRBV6-3|few|TRBJ2-7
TGTGCCAGCAGCCGGGACTCCCCCGAGCAGTACTTC
CASSRDSPEQYF
>-|TRBV20-1|few|TRBJ2-3
TGCAGTGCTACCCCCTCGAGCACAGATACGCAGTATTTT
CSATPSSTDTQYF
>-|TRBV2|few|TRBJ1-1
TGTGCCAGCAACGGGGAGGCACACGTTAACGAAGAAGCTTTCTTT
CASNGEAHVNEEAFF
>-|TRBV5-1|-|TRBJ2-7
TGCGCCAGCAGCTTGGTGGACTCGTCCTACGAGCAGTACTTC
CASSLVDSSYEQYF
>TRBD2|TRBV13|-|TRBJ2-3
TGTGCCAGCAGCCCCCGGGACTACGGAACAGATACGCAGTATTTT
CASSPRDYGTDTQYF
>-|TRBV5-1|few|TRBJ2-2
TGCGCCAGTACACCGGCTAACACCGGGGAGCTGTTTTTT
CASTPANTGELFF
>-|TRBV24-1|few|TRBJ1-2
TGTGCCACCAGTGACAAAAGGGGGGGCGTGTATGGCTACACCTTC
CATSDKRGGVYGYTF
>-|TRBV11-2|few|TRBJ2-2
TGTGCCAGCACCGCGACCCCAACCCCGAACACCGGGGAGCTGTTTTTT
CASTATPTPNTGELFF
>-|TRBV27|few|TRBJ1-1
TGTGCCAGCAGTTTCACAGGGATGAACACTGAAGCTTTCTTT
CASSFTGMNTEAFF
>-|TRBV28|few|TRBJ2-4
TGTGCCAGCCAACCAGAGGGGACCAAAAACATTCAGTACTTC
CASQPEGTKNIQYF
>-|TRBV5-1|few|TRBJ2-1
TGCGCCAGCAGCTTGGATGCGGTAGGGTCCTACAATGAGCAGTTCTTC
CASSLDAVGSYNEQFF
>-|TRBV5-1|few|TRBJ2-7
TGCGCCAGCAGCTTGTTTGGGGCGCGCGAGCAGTACTTC
CASSLFGAREQYF
>-|TRBV29-1|-|TRBJ2-3
TGCAGCGTTGGCACAGGGCCGCATAGCACAGATACGCAGTATTTT
CSVGTGPHSTDTQYF
>TRBD1|TRBV10-3|-|TRBJ2-7
TGTGCCATCAGTGCCGGACAGGGGGCCGTCTACGAGCAGTACTTC
CAISAGQGAVYEQYF
>TRBD1|TRBV5-1|-|TRBJ1-6
TGCGCCAGCAGCTCCTGGACAGGGGTGAATTCACCCCTCCACTTT
CASSSWTGVNSPLHF
>-|TRBV6-5|few|TRBJ1-1
TGTGCCAGCAGTTACTCTAGCAGGTTGAACACTGAAGCTTTCTTT
CASSYSSRLNTEAFF
>TRBD2|TRBV6-1|once|TRBJ2-2
TGTGCCAGCAGTCGTAGCGGGCTTAACACCGGGGAGCTGTTTTTT
CASSRSGLNTGELFF
>-|TRBV20-1|-|TRBJ1-3
TGCTGTGCTAGAGTTCGGGGGGCTACAATTGGAAACACCATATATTTT
CCARVRGATIGNTIYF
>-|TRBV7-9|many|TRBJ1-1
TGTGCCAGCAGCTCTTGGAACACTGAAGCTTTCTTT
CASSSWNTEAFF
>TRBD1|TRBV7-8|many|TRBJ2-7
TGTGCCAGCAGCTTAGTTACAGGGGTCGAGCAGTACTTC
CASSLVTGVEQYF
>-|TRBV15|-|TRBJ2-5
TGTGCCACCAGCCGGAGGGGGGATTCAGAGACCCAGTACTTC
CATSRRGDSETQYF
>TRBD1|TRBV5-1|-|TRBJ1-1
TGCGCCAGCAGCCTACAGGGGGCAACGAACACTGAAGCTTTCTTT
CASSLQGATNTEAFF
>-|TRBV20-1|-|TRBJ1-5
TGCAGTGCTAGAGTATCCATAGATAGCAATCAGCCCCAGCATTTT
CSARVSIDSNQPQHF
>-|TRBV9|-|TRBJ1-6
TGTGCCAGCAGGGGCTTGGATAATTCACCCCTCCACTTT
CASRGLDNSPLHF
>TRBD2|TRBV5-1|few|TRBJ2-1
TGCGCCAGCAGCCCCACTACTAGCGGGAGAGACGAGCAGTTCTTC
CASSPTTSGRDEQFF
>TRBD1|TRBV7-9|many|TRBJ1-1
TGTGCCAGCTCAACCAGGGGGGACACTGAAGCTTTCTTT
CASSTRGDTEAFF
>TRBD2|TRBV29-1|few|TRBJ2-3
TGCAGCGTTGTCGGGGGGATAGCAGGGAGTAGCACAGATACGCAGTATTTT
CSVVGGIAGSSTDTQYF
>-|TRBV12-3/TRBV12-4|few|TRBJ1-2
TGTGCCAGCACCAGTGCAGGGCCGCCCTATGGCTACACCTTC
CASTSAGPPYGYTF